The rows below give T cell receptor beta chains drawn from one sample of a study of cytomegalovirus exposure and HLA in healthy donors. Assay: immunoSEQ multiplex PCR; the TCRdb copy retains only in-frame clones and omits some. Counted here are 150,000 to 200,000 clones, roughly 80% occurring once; the ten biggest clones make up roughly 7.8%. The sequencing input was PBMCs. The receptors come from a woman in her thirties or forties in good health and CMV-seropositive. Each CDR3 is given with its conserved first and last residue. A D gene is named only where the DNA matches it firmly. Only some rows state a clone size, as once, few, many or a class for expanded clones.

-	14	TRBV19	TRBJ2-3	-	TGTGCCAGTAGTGCCCAGGTGGCAACAGATACGCAGTATTTT	CASSAQVATDTQYF
once	13	TRBV30	TRBJ1-1	-	TGTGCCTGGGATCGGGGGGAGGGCACTGAAGCTTTCTTT	CAWDRGEGTEAFF
-	14	TRBV5-5	TRBJ2-7	TRBD2	TGTGCCAGCAGCTGGGTAGCGGGATCTGGCGAGCAGTACTTC	CASSWVAGSGEQYF
-	14	TRBV6-4	TRBJ2-7	TRBD2	TGTGCCAGCAGTGAATTTGCGGGAGGGCCCCCGAAGTACTTC	CASSEFAGGPPKYF
-	15	TRBV7-3	TRBJ2-1	TRBD1	TGTGCCAGCAGCGCCAGGGACAGGGTCTACAATGAGCAGTTCTTC	CASSARDRVYNEQFF
-	16	TRBV7-8	TRBJ2-5	TRBD1	TGTGCCAGCACAGTAGGTCAGGACAGGGGGCGCGAGACCCAGTACTTC	CASTVGQDRGRETQYF
-	13	TRBV19	TRBJ2-3	-	TGTGCCAGTAACGTAGCGAGCACAGATACGCAGTATTTT	CASNVASTDTQYF
-	17	TRBV5-6	TRBJ2-7	TRBD2	TGTGCCAGCAGCACTATGACCACTAGCGGCTTTAGCTACGAGCAGTACTTC	CASSTMTTSGFSYEQYF
-	13	TRBV28	TRBJ1-2	-	TGTGCCAGCAGGTCCGGGGTAAACTATGGCTACACCTTC	CASRSGVNYGYTF
-	13	TRBV25-1	TRBJ2-3	TRBD1	TGTGCCAGCAGTCGACAGGGGGCAGATACGCAGTATTTT	CASSRQGADTQYF
-	16	TRBV4-3	TRBJ2-5	TRBD1	TGCGCCAGCAGCCGACAAATGGGACAGGGCCAAGAGACCCAGTACTTC	CASSRQMGQGQETQYF
-	16	TRBV7-9	TRBJ2-4	TRBD2	TGTGCCAGCAGCTTCTGGACTAGCATCACCAAAAACATTCAGTACTTC	CASSFWTSITKNIQYF
-	15	TRBV19	TRBJ1-5	-	TGTGCCAGTAACCCAGGGACTGGCAGCAATCAGCCCCAGCATTTT	CASNPGTGSNQPQHF
-	15	TRBV27	TRBJ2-7	TRBD1	TGTGCCAGCAGTTTAACAGGGGTCCTCTCCTACGAGCAGTACTTC	CASSLTGVLSYEQYF
-	11	TRBV27	TRBJ2-4	-	TGTGCCAGCAGTCTCTTAAACATTCAGTACTTC	CASSLLNIQYF
-	16	TRBV4-1	TRBJ1-4	-	TGCGCCAGCAGCCCAGCCGAGGCAGGGCCTAATGAAAAACTGTTTTTT	CASSPAEAGPNEKLFF
few	16	TRBV19	TRBJ2-7	-	TGTGCCAGTAGTATAAACGCCGGGCTCGGGATCTACGAGCAGTACTTC	CASSINAGLGIYEQYF
-	18	TRBV5-1	TRBJ2-1	-	TGCGCCAGCAGCTTATTGGTGCCGGGACAAAGTGGGGACAATGAGCAGTTCTTC	CASSLLVPGQSGDNEQFF
-	14	TRBV10-3	TRBJ2-1	-	TGTGCCATCACGGGAGACGGAACCTACAATGAGCAGTTCTTC	CAITGDGTYNEQFF
-	14	TRBV2	TRBJ2-7	-	TGTGCCAGCAGTGAAGGGACAAACCGTTACGAGCAGTACTTC	CASSEGTNRYEQYF
once	15	TRBV7-9	TRBJ2-1	TRBD2	TGTGCCAGTTTTAGCGGGAGATTGACCTACAATGAGCAGTTCTTC	CASFSGRLTYNEQFF
-	13	TRBV28	TRBJ2-5	-	TGTGCCAGCACCTTGACAATATTAGAGACCCAGTACTTC	CASTLTILETQYF
few	12	TRBV11-2	TRBJ2-1	-	TGTGCCAGCAGCTTAGGCAGTAATGAGCAGTTCTTC	CASSLGSNEQFF
-	16	TRBV15	TRBJ2-7	TRBD2	TGTGCCACCAGCAGGGCAATAGCGGGAGTGGGCTACGAGCAGTACTTC	CATSRAIAGVGYEQYF
-	15	TRBV7-8	TRBJ2-1	TRBD2	TGTGCCAGCAGCTCCCGACTAGCCCTGTACAATGAGCAGTTCTTC	CASSSRLALYNEQFF
-	13	TRBV10-1	TRBJ2-7	TRBD1	TGCGCCAGCAGTGAGTCGAGGGGGCGCGAGCAGTACTTC	CASSESRGREQYF
-	15	TRBV7-9	TRBJ1-1	TRBD1	TGTGCCAGCAGCTCACAACAGGGGGTGAACACTGAAGCTTTCTTT	CASSSQQGVNTEAFF
-	16	TRBV28	TRBJ1-5	TRBD1	TGTGCCAGCAGTACCCGACAGGGGGTAGGCAATCAGCCCCAGCATTTT	CASSTRQGVGNQPQHF